This T cell receptor beta chain was identified during a study of beta chain features in type 1 diabetes. Study results and limitations: Overrepresentation of cells with high TCR expression could result from cDNA sequencing. Moderate yet significant TCRB CDR3 shortening was seen in Type 1 diabetes patients in all four CD4+ subsets. The study found that naive, central memory and Treg TCRB repertoires appeared more similar in patients than in healthy donors.

TCRB transcripts that were expressed got sequenced, as all of the isolated RNA had been reverse transcribed. Clones were sequenced by immunoSEQ multiplex PCR, and TCRdb holds only the in-frame ones, with some missing. The repertoire holds over 25,000 clones, with roughly half as singletons. The V gene lost 2 bases and the J gene lost 5 bases, with 10 bases spanning the gap. This CDR3 has 13 amino acids. CDR1 and CDR2 (germline): SGHVS, FQNEAQ. Regarding this clone: Its specificity is not known.

Each population that was sorted was more than 95% pure. Sequenced sample: stem cell memory CD4+ T cells from blood. The sequence was collected from a man between 25 and 39 years old with type 1 diabetes. The chain has TRBV7-8 and TRBJ2-7; weak D call: TRBD2 (5 bases). CDR3 in amino acids: CASSLITSHEQYF. The CDR3 DNA reads as TGTGCCAGCAGCTTAATAACTAGTCACGAGCAGTACTTC.